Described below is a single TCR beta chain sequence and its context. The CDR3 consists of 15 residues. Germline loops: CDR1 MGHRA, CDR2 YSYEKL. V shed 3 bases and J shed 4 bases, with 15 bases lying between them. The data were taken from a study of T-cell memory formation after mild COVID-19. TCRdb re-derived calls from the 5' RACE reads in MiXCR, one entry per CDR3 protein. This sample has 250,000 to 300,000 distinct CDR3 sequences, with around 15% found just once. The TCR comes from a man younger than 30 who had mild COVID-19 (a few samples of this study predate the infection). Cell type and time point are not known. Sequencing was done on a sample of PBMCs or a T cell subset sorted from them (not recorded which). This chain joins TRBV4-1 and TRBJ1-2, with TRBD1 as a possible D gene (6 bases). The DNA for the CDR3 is TGCGCCAGCAGCCAGGGGGGGGCGCTTAGCTATGGCTACACCTTC. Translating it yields CASSQGGALSYGYTF.